This T cell receptor beta chain was documented in a study of vaccination effects on CD4 cells after COVID-19. Before any sequencing was done, the ViraFEST assay used viral peptide pools to expand antigen-specific CD4+ T cells. Isolating CD4+ T cells followed approximately nine days of culture. PCR confirmed that the person was infected with SARS-CoV-2 between March and December 2020. This CDR3 is built from 16 residues. The germline gives CDR1 SGHRS, CDR2 YFSETQ. V dropped 0 bases and J dropped 1; count of bases not matched to a gene: 6. On this clone itself: What it binds is not known.

Profiling relied on immunoSEQ multiplex PCR, and the TCRdb table lists in-frame clones only, not all of them. The table lists tens of thousands of clones, 70% to 80% of them singletons. The TCR comes from a human donor who had a prior SARS-CoV-2 infection. The rearrangement joins TRBV5-1 to TRBJ2-5, with TRBD2 matching 7 bases. The sequencing here drew on CD4+ T cells from PBMCs cultured with HCoV-NL63 spike peptides, taken before COVID-19 vaccination. DNA of the CDR3: TGCGCCAGCAGCTTGGGGGCGGGGGAGATCCAAGAGACCCAGTACTTC. It codes for CASSLGAGEIQETQYF.